Presented here are 28 T cell receptor beta chains from one specimen sequenced in a study of identical twins. Using its own MiXCR run on the 5' RACE reads, TCRdb lists one record per CDR3 protein. The sample has under 300,000 distinct CDR3 sequences; about 8% are singletons. The sample was also reused in another study, on yellow fever vaccine responses in identical twins.

Input material: CD8+ T cells sorted from blood. These receptor sequences come from a woman under 30 in good health.

The chain is built from TRBV27 and TRBJ2-7; 7 bases are a match to TRBD1. The junction had 10 bases not matched to a gene; V was cut back by 2 bases and J by 3 bases. Germline V gene sequence: CDR1 MNHEY, CDR2 SMNVEV (reference sequence). The CDR3 runs to 16 residues. The CDR3, as DNA: TGTGCCAGCAGTTTAGGGGGACAGTTGTCCCTCTACGAGCAGTACTTC. This gives the protein CASSLGGQLSLYEQYF.

This clonotype appeared a few times. V gene TRBV10-1 combines with J gene TRBJ2-3; the match to TRBD1 covers 7 bases. The J segment lost 2 bases and the V segment lost 6 bases, leaving 8 bases of the junction unmatched. This CDR3 has 15 residues. Germline CDR1 and CDR2: WNHNN and SYGVQD (reference sequence). CDR3 loop: CASSAGTASTDTQYF. The CDR3 nucleotides read TGCGCCAGCAGCGCCGGGACAGCTTCCACAGATACGCAGTATTTT.

The chain recombines TRBV11-2 with TRBJ1-6; 7 nucleotides match TRBD1. The junction had 2 bases not matched to a gene; V was cut back by 1 base and J by 5 bases. From germline, CDR1 is SGHAT and CDR2 FQNNGV. The CDR3 spans 15 residues. CDR3 in amino acids: CASSLGQGDNSPLHF. Here the CDR3 DNA reads TGTGCCAGCAGCTTAGGTCAGGGGGATAATTCACCCCTCCACTTT. Looking up the rest from reference TRBV11-2 and TRBJ1-6 gives the full variable domain: EAGVAQSPRYKIIEKRQSVAFWCNPISGHATLYWYQQILGQGPKLLIQFQNNGVVDDSQLPKDRFSAERLKGVDSTLKIQPAKLEDSAVYLCASSLGQGDNSPLHFGNGTRLTVT.

This clonotype came up many times. This rearrangement joins TRBV7-3 to TRBJ2-1; tentatively, D is TRBD1 (6 bases). The CDR3 is 17 residues long. Germline CDR1 SGHTA, CDR2 FQGTGA. V lost 4 bases and J lost 2, with 18 bases in between. CDR3 amino acids: CASSSTARDNTYNEQFF. Written as DNA, the CDR3 is TGTGCCAGCAGCTCCACGGCCCGGGACAACACCTACAATGAGCAGTTCTTC.

The CDR3 nucleotides are TGTGCCAGCAGTTTACCCACCTCGGGACTAGCTAGCAATGAGCAGTTCTTC. It encodes CASSLPTSGLASNEQFF. The V and J genes are TRBV12-3 or TRBV12-4 and TRBJ2-1, with 9 positions matching TRBD2. V lost 2 bases and J lost 6; bases outside the gene matches: 11. This CDR3 comprises 17 residues.

This rearrangement joins TRBV7-9 to TRBJ2-7, with D uncertain. This CDR3 has 15 residues. V lost 4 bases and J lost 2, with 15 bases in between. Germline V gene lookup returns CDR1 SEHNR and CDR2 FQNEAQ (reference sequence). The chain's CDR3 is CASSSPGQAPYEQYF. CDR3 nucleotide sequence: TGTGCCAGCAGCTCCCCCGGGCAGGCCCCCTACGAGCAGTACTTC.

This clonotype was counted at least ten times. This chain joins TRBV27 and TRBJ2-3; perhaps TRBD2 as D (6 bases). Germline V gene lookup returns CDR1 MNHEY and CDR2 SMNVEV (reference sequence). The V end was cut by 6 bases, the J end by 4 bases, with 11 bases between. This CDR3 comprises 13 residues. CDR3 loop: CASSWRRADTQYF. DNA of the CDR3: TGTGCCAGCAGCTGGCGGAGGGCAGATACGCAGTATTTT.

There are a few counts of this clonotype. The J gene is TRBJ2-7, the V gene TRBV11-2, with 11 nucleotides matching TRBD2. V trimming: 4 bases; J trimming: 5 bases; junction bases outside the gene matches: 7. From germline, CDR1 is SGHAT and CDR2 FQNNGV. This CDR3 spans 15 amino acids. The DNA of the CDR3 is TGTGCCAGCAGCTCAGTAGCGGGGGGGCCGAACGAGCAGTACTTC. Its translation: CASSSVAGGPNEQYF.

This clonotype was detected ten times or more. V gene TRBV6-1 combines with J gene TRBJ2-7, with D unresolved. The CDR3 has 12 amino acids. Per the germline V gene, CDR1 is MNHNS and CDR2 is SASEGT. Trimming left V 4 bases short and J 3 bases short, with 7 bases between. The CDR3 DNA is TGTGCCAGCAGTGGCCCTTTCTACGAGCAGTACTTC. Encoded protein: CASSGPFYEQYF.

The chain uses TRBV15 and TRBJ2-2; D is undetermined. The CDR3 sequence is 13 residues long. Germline CDR1 LNHNV, CDR2 YYDKDF (reference sequence). V was cut by 8 bases and J by 0 bases, with 7 bases left in between. CDR3 sequence (DNA): TGTGCCACCCAAGCCGCGAACACCGGGGAGCTGTTTTTT. Translation: CATQAANTGELFF.

The sample holds many counts of this clonotype. The chain carries TRBV4-3 and TRBJ2-7, with D perhaps TRBD1 or TRBD2 (6 bases each). In germline, CDR1 is LGHNA, CDR2 YSLEER. V lost 0 bases and J lost 3, with 9 bases in between. The CDR3 runs to 14 residues. CDR3 residues: CASSQDEGGYEQYF. CDR3 nucleotide sequence: TGCGCCAGCAGCCAAGATGAGGGGGGCTACGAGCAGTACTTC.

V and J are TRBV27 and TRBJ2-3; the D gene is possibly TRBD2 (5 bases). This CDR3 is built from 10 residues. The V gene's germline CDR1 is MNHEY and CDR2 SMNVEV (reference sequence). The germline V and J ends were trimmed by 10 bases and 4 bases, with 6 bases remaining between them. DNA for the CDR3: TGTGCCACGAGGGCAGATACGCAGTATTTT. Translated, it gives CATRADTQYF.

This clonotype was detected a few times. The DNA for the CDR3 is TGTGCCAGCAGTTACGTGCTAGCGGGGGGGGACAATGAGCAGTTCTTC. As protein: CASSYVLAGGDNEQFF. The chain joins TRBV6-2 or TRBV6-3 to TRBJ2-1; 12 bases are a match to TRBD2. The length of the CDR3 is 16 residues. J was trimmed by 5 bases and V by 2 bases; bases with no gene match: 4. The germline V gene encodes CDR1 MNHEY and CDR2 SVGEGT.

This clonotype came up a few times. This sequence joins TRBV20-1 and TRBJ2-2, with unresolved D. Trimming cost V 2 bases and J 5 bases, with 6 bases left between them. The germline CDR1 and CDR2 sequences are DFQATT and SNEGSKA (reference sequence). CDR3 size: 12 residues. CDR3 DNA sequence: TGCAGTGCTAGAAGAGAAACCGGGGAGCTGTTTTTT. Encoded protein: CSARRETGELFF.

V gene TRBV20-1 combines with J gene TRBJ2-1; 10 bases are shared with TRBD2. CDR1 DFQATT and CDR2 SNEGSKA come from the germline V gene (reference sequence). This CDR3 spans 16 amino acids. The junction had 13 bases not matched to a gene; V was cut back by 2 bases and J by 9 bases. CDR3 sequence (DNA): TGCAGTGCTAGACCCCTGGGAAGCGGGGGGGCTGCTGAGCAGTTCTTC. Its protein is CSARPLGSGGAAEQFF.

The genes are TRBV6-2 or TRBV6-3 and TRBJ2-1, with 9 bases matching TRBD2. Per germline, CDR1 MNHEY and CDR2 SVGEGT. V shed 2 bases and J 5 bases; nucleotides not matched to a gene: 22. This CDR3 contains 21 residues. DNA of the CDR3: TGTGCCAGCAGTTACCGCCCCGTGACAGGGAGTTTGGCTAGCGGGAACAATGAGCAGTTCTTC. This encodes CASSYRPVTGSLASGNNEQFF.

This clonotype turned up a few times. This CDR3 is CASRDWESQETQYF. In nucleotides, the CDR3 is TGTGCCAGCAGGGACTGGGAGTCACAAGAGACCCAGTACTTC. V is TRBV2 and J is TRBJ2-5, with D tentatively TRBD2 (5 bases). Per germline, CDR1 SNHLY and CDR2 FYNNEI. The CDR3 has 14 residues. V lost 6 bases, J lost 2 bases, and 13 bases lay in between.

This clonotype was picked up many times. The chain has TRBV4-3 and TRBJ1-5; tentatively, D is TRBD1 (6 bases). The V gene's germline CDR1 is LGHNA and CDR2 YSLEER. V was shortened by 0 bases and J by 8 bases, with 14 bases between the two germline ends. The CDR3 is made up of 15 amino acids. CDR3 nucleotides: TGCGCCAGCAGCCAAGAATGGGGGGGGCTAAAGCCCCAGCATTTT. This gives the protein CASSQEWGGLKPQHF.

The chain joins TRBV7-9 to TRBJ1-1; D gene unclear. Germline V gene sequence: CDR1 SEHNR, CDR2 FQNEAQ (reference sequence). The V and J ends lost 3 bases and 2 bases respectively, with 13 bases between them. CDR3 length equals 15 residues. The CDR3 loop reads CASSFRRSENTEAFF. The CDR3 DNA reads TGTGCCAGCAGCTTCCGACGGAGTGAAAACACTGAAGCTTTCTTT.

This clonotype was detected a few times. The J gene is TRBJ2-5, the V gene TRBV20-1; 9 bases match TRBD1. Germline-derived CDR1 and CDR2 are DFQATT and SNEGSKA (reference sequence). CDR3 size: 14 residues. V lost 0 bases to trimming and J lost 7 bases; unmatched junction nucleotides: 6. CDR3 amino acids: CSAREGQGGGTQYF. CDR3 sequence (DNA): TGCAGTGCTAGAGAGGGACAGGGCGGGGGGACCCAGTACTTC.

This clonotype was detected a few times. The V gene is TRBV6-1, the J gene TRBJ2-3, with TRBD2 matching over 8 bases. This CDR3 is 17 amino acids long. V dropped 6 bases and J dropped 2; count of bases not matched to a gene: 13. Germline lookup yields CDR1 MNHNS and CDR2 SASEGT. CDR3 loop: CASRLTLSGENTDTQYF. The DNA for the CDR3 is TGTGCCAGCAGGCTAACCCTTAGCGGGGAGAACACAGATACGCAGTATTTT.

This clonotype was counted only a few times. The chain links TRBV15 to TRBJ2-7; TRBD1 matches at 9 bases. Germline loops: CDR1 LNHNV, CDR2 YYDKDF (reference sequence). The CDR3 is 15 amino acids. V was pared by 5 bases and J by 2 bases, with 7 bases of the junction left unmatched. In DNA form, the CDR3 reads TGTGCCACCAGCTACCGGGACAGGGATCCCTACGAGCAGTACTTC. This codes for CATSYRDRDPYEQYF.

This clonotype has a count of ten or more. This chain connects TRBV20-1 to TRBJ2-5; 8 bases are a match to TRBD2. This CDR3 spans 12 amino acids. Looked up from germline, CDR1 is DFQATT and CDR2 is SNEGSKA (reference sequence). CDR3 coding DNA: TGCAGCTTAGACGGGACTAGAGAGACCCAGTACTTC. Its translation: CSLDGTRETQYF.

The CDR3 DNA reads TGTGCCAGCAGCCCGTCGGGACGGGACACAGATACGCAGTATTTT. Encoded protein: CASSPSGRDTDTQYF. V gene TRBV7-6 combines with J gene TRBJ2-3, with D perhaps TRBD1 or TRBD2 (5 bases each). The CDR3 covers 15 residues. From germline, CDR1 is SGHVS and CDR2 FNYEAQ. Trimming stripped 5 bases from V and 2 bases from J, with 14 bases between.

The chain employs TRBV9 and TRBJ2-1, with D perhaps being TRBD1 or TRBD2 (7 bases each). Trimming took off 3 bases at V and 8 bases at J, with 12 bases between the two ends. The germline V gene encodes CDR1 SGDLS and CDR2 YYNGEE. The CDR3 runs 13 residues. The CDR3 DNA sequence: TGTGCCAGCAGCGCCCCAGGGGGGGATGAGCAGTTCTTC. Translated: CASSAPGGDEQFF.

This rearrangement joins TRBV9 to TRBJ2-1; the D is unclear. CDR1 SGDLS and CDR2 YYNGEE come from the germline V gene. V shed 4 bases and J shed 4 bases, with 15 bases lying between them. The CDR3 consists of 15 residues. The CDR3 loop is CASSLAGSRYNEQFF. For the CDR3, the DNA is TGTGCCAGCAGCCTCGCAGGCTCCAGGTACAATGAGCAGTTCTTC.

This clonotype has only a few counts. This chain links TRBV9 with TRBJ2-6; perhaps TRBD2 as D (5 bases). This CDR3 contains 16 residues. CDR1 and CDR2 (germline): SGDLS, YYNGEE. V was clipped by 4 bases and J by 2 bases, with 13 bases between them. The CDR3 here is CASSPPAGAGANVLTF. CDR3 nucleotides: TGTGCCAGCAGCCCACCAGCCGGGGCTGGGGCCAACGTCCTGACTTTC.

The gene calls are TRBV12-3 or TRBV12-4 and TRBJ2-3; 10 nucleotides align to TRBD2. This CDR3 contains 17 residues. J was trimmed by 2 bases and V by 8 bases; bases with no gene match: 13. The CDR3 here is CASPKLAGGSYTDTQYF. The CDR3 bases are TGTGCCAGCCCTAAATTAGCGGGGGGCTCCTACACAGATACGCAGTATTTT.